This is a list of T cell receptor beta chains from one sample in a study of shared clonotypes between healthy human individuals. TCRdb keeps only in-frame clones here, not all; method: immunoSEQ multiplex PCR. In the table there are millions of clones, more than 85% of which are singletons. The material sequenced was naive CD8+ T cells from PBMCs. These receptors all stem from a man between 18 and 29 years old in good health. Some clones in this sample may be carry-over from other donors' samples. The CDR3 runs from the conserved cysteine through the conserved F or W. A D gene is named only where the DNA matches it firmly. Rows may omit the clone size; those that give it use once, few, many or a size class.

TRBD2	TRBV28	TRBJ2-7	15	.	CASSLRTSGNYEQYF	TGTGCCAGCAGTTTAAGGACTAGCGGAAACTACGAGCAGTACTTC
.	TRBV6-6	TRBJ1-2	10	.	CASSYEGYTF	TGTGCCAGCAGTTACGAGGGCTACACCTTC
.	TRBV9	TRBJ1-5	15	.	CASSGGDGSNQPQHF	TGTGCCAGCAGCGGGGGGGACGGTAGCAATCAGCCCCAGCATTTT
TRBD1	TRBV5-1	TRBJ1-5	14	once	CASSAGQGLEPQHF	TGCGCCAGCAGCGCAGGACAGGGTTTGGAGCCCCAGCATTTT
.	TRBV28	TRBJ2-1	15	.	CASSLIRTRHNEQFF	TGTGCCAGCAGCCTCATCCGGACCAGACACAATGAGCAGTTCTTC
TRBD2	TRBV7-7	TRBJ2-3	16	.	CASSQRLAGGEDTQYF	TGTGCCAGCAGCCAAAGGCTAGCGGGAGGGGAAGATACGCAGTATTTT
.	TRBV29-1	TRBJ2-3	14	.	CSVEGRPRTDTQYF	TGCAGCGTTGAAGGGCGCCCACGCACAGATACGCAGTATTTT
.	TRBV27	TRBJ1-2	16	.	CASSLGFRQGNYGYTF	TGTGCCAGCAGTTTAGGGTTCAGGCAGGGGAACTATGGCTACACCTTC
.	TRBV7-3	TRBJ2-7	14	once	CASSPSGVEYEQYF	TGTGCCAGCAGCCCTTCAGGGGTCGAGTACGAGCAGTACTTC
TRBD1	TRBV15	TRBJ1-3	15	.	CATSRGDRELDTIYF	TGTGCCACCAGCAGAGGGGACAGGGAGTTAGACACCATATATTTT
.	TRBV27	TRBJ1-4	18	.	CASSLLWAGPSDNEKLFF	TGTGCCAGCAGTTTACTTTGGGCAGGACCGTCCGATAACGAAAAACTGTTTTTT
TRBD2	TRBV5-5	TRBJ2-7	18	.	CASSLGRGVSGRLYEQYF	TGTGCCAGCAGCTTGGGCAGGGGCGTGAGCGGGAGACTATACGAGCAGTACTTC
.	TRBV4-3	TRBJ2-2	18	.	CASSQDEGGSLGTGELFF	TGCGCCAGCAGCCAAGATGAAGGGGGTTCCCTAGGCACCGGGGAGCTGTTTTTT
TRBD1	TRBV28	TRBJ2-4	15	.	CASSPRQGWVNIQYF	TGTGCCAGCAGTCCCCGACAGGGTTGGGTGAACATTCAGTACTTC
.	TRBV30	TRBJ2-7	14	.	CACECEGSSGEQYF	TGTGCCTGTGAGTGTGAGGGGTCCTCGGGGGAGCAGTACTTC
.	TRBV6-5	TRBJ1-2	12	once	CASRDGVGGYTF	TGTGCCAGCAGGGACGGGGTAGGAGGCTACACCTTC
.	TRBV10-3	TRBJ1-2	15	.	CAISARGPTNYGYTF	TGTGCCATCAGTGCACGGGGGCCCACTAACTATGGCTACACCTTC
.	TRBV9	TRBJ2-2	17	.	CASSVEPETQGTGELFF	TGTGCCAGCAGCGTAGAGCCCGAAACACAGGGCACCGGGGAGCTGTTTTTT
.	TRBV12-5	TRBJ2-3	17	.	CASGLVRPQDSTDTQYF	TGTGCTAGTGGTTTGGTACGACCTCAGGACAGCACAGATACGCAGTATTTT
.	TRBV11-2	TRBJ2-7	15	.	CASSLDKSPFYEQYF	TGTGCCAGCAGCTTAGATAAAAGCCCGTTTTACGAGCAGTACTTC
.	TRBV7-2	TRBJ2-2	14	.	CASSLFLGAGELFF	TGTGCCAGCAGCTTATTTCTTGGGGCCGGGGAGCTGTTTTTT
TRBD2	TRBV5-4	TRBJ2-4	18	.	CASSLPGLAGGAKNIQYF	TGTGCCAGCAGCTTACCAGGACTAGCGGGAGGGGCCAAAAACATTCAGTACTTC
.	TRBV5-5	TRBJ2-3	14	.	CASSLWDGGGTQYF	TGTGCCAGCAGCCTATGGGACGGGGGAGGTACGCAGTATTTT
.	TRBV29-1	TRBJ1-2	13	.	CSVEDPGAKGYTF	TGCAGCGTTGAAGATCCGGGGGCGAAAGGCTACACCTTC
.	TRBV7-8	TRBJ2-1	15	.	CASRRGWGAYNEQFF	TGTGCCAGCAGGCGAGGCTGGGGGGCCTACAATGAGCAGTTCTTC
.	TRBV30	TRBJ1-3	16	.	CASSPDWPSSGNTIYF	TGTGCCTCCTCCCCGGACTGGCCGAGCTCCGGAAACACCATATATTTT